A single sample is the source of the 3 T cell receptor beta chains below, sequenced in a study of shared clonotypes between healthy human individuals. The repertoire was sequenced with immunoSEQ multiplex PCR; TCRdb's copy has only in-frame clones and lacks some. This sample has approximately 2,000,000 clones, with approximately 92% found just once. Positive CCR7 selection of CD45RO-negative cells yielded the naive CD8 cells, and terminally differentiated effector memory CD45RA+ cells were excluded. Sequencing was performed on naive CD8+ T cells from PBMCs. The receptor set was obtained from a man aged 18-30 years in good health. Some clones in this sample may be carry-over from other donors' samples.

The V and J genes are TRBV2 and TRBJ1-2, with 12 positions matching TRBD1. V shed 7 bases, J shed 8 bases, and the junction held 11 bases outside the gene matches. CDR1 is SNHLY and CDR2 is FYNNEI in the germline V gene. The CDR3 has 15 residues. The CDR3 region has the DNA TGTGCCAGCACTGCGGGTCCCGGGACAGGGGGCGGCTACACCTTC. Its protein product is CASTAGPGTGGGYTF.

The chain recombines TRBV11-1 with TRBJ2-3, with D unresolved. The CDR3 covers 13 residues. Germline values: CDR1 SGHAT, CDR2 FQDESV (reference sequence). Deletions cut 5 bases from V and 4 bases from J, with 10 bases between. CDR3 sequence (DNA): TGTGCCAGCAGCCAACATCAGGCAGATACGCAGTATTTT. Residues: CASSQHQADTQYF. Drawing the rest from reference TRBV11-1 and TRBJ2-3, the complete variable domain is EAEVAQSPRYKITEKSQAVAFWCDPISGHATLYWYRQILGQGPELLVQFQDESVVDDSQLPKDRFSAERLKGVDSTLKIQPAELGDSAMYLCASSQHQADTQYFGPGTRLTVL.

This chain links TRBV27 with TRBJ2-1, with 12 bases aligning to TRBD2. After removal of 6 bases from V and 9 bases from J, the junction contained 9 bases not matched to a gene. The CDR3 length is 15 residues. Germline V gene lookup returns CDR1 MNHEY and CDR2 SMNVEV (reference sequence). CDR3 in amino acids: CASRSTSGSWGEQFF. The CDR3 DNA sequence: TGTGCCAGCAGGTCGACTAGCGGGAGTTGGGGTGAGCAGTTCTTC.